The next 12 T cell receptor beta chains were all read from a single sample in a study of blood T cell repertoires in COVID-19 (TCRdb year 2020). Library creation used the immunoSEQ multiplex PCR assay. TCRdb mirrors the immuneACCESS table, restricted to in-frame sequences. Some clones are absent from its copies; in checked studies, under half trace to an unresolved V gene, and the reason for the others is unknown. Counted in this sample were approximately 75,000 clones; roughly 84% of them appeared once. 20% to 25% of the sample comes from the top ten. What was sequenced was peripheral blood. Every receptor here comes from a woman aged 50 to 65 with acute or convalescent COVID-19.

The CDR3 DNA follows: TGTGCCAGCAGTTTGGGCCTACAATACAATGAGCAGTTCTTC. Protein product: CASSLGLQYNEQFF. The chain uses TRBV27 and TRBJ2-1, with D unresolved. This CDR3 has 14 residues. Germline CDR1 reads MNHEY; CDR2 reads SMNVEV (reference sequence). The V end was cut by 3 bases, the J end by 4 bases, with 10 bases between.

The chain combines TRBV4-3 with TRBJ1-2; D is perhaps TRBD1 (5 bases). Germline lookup yields CDR1 LGHNA and CDR2 YSLEER. V was shortened by 1 base and J by 2 bases, with 14 bases between the two germline ends. The CDR3 sequence is 16 residues long. The chain's CDR3 is CASSQARQSPNYGYTF. The CDR3 DNA follows: TGCGCCAGCAGCCAAGCTCGACAGAGTCCAAACTATGGCTACACCTTC.

This sequence joins TRBV6-5 and TRBJ2-7; 7 nucleotides match TRBD1. Germline V gives CDR1 MNHEY, CDR2 SVGAGI. The V gene end was trimmed by 4 bases and the J gene end by 1 base; junction bases not matched to a gene: 4. CDR3 length: 14 amino acids. CDR3 sequence reads: CASSLKDRSYEQYF. CDR3 bases: TGTGCCAGCAGTTTAAAGGACAGGTCCTACGAGCAGTACTTC.

The chain has TRBV6-6 and TRBJ1-2; D is perhaps TRBD1 (6 bases). The CDR3 has 15 amino acids. Germline V CDR1 and CDR2: MNHNY, SVGAGI (reference sequence). The ends were cut back, 4 bases at V and 4 bases at J, with 16 bases in the middle. For the CDR3, the DNA is TGTGCCAGCAGTTCAGCCGGGACATCTGGCTATGGCTACACCTTC. Translation gives CASSSAGTSGYGYTF.

The chain employs TRBV4-1 and TRBJ2-1, with D unclear. Trimming cost V 1 base and J 4 bases, with 11 bases left between them. The CDR3 is 15 residues long. The germline CDR1 and CDR2 sequences are MGHRA and YSYEKL. The CDR3 sequence: CASSQGVGQYNEQFF. In nucleotides, the CDR3 is TGCGCCAGCAGCCAAGGGGTGGGCCAATACAATGAGCAGTTCTTC.

The chain recombines TRBV4-3 with TRBJ1-2; D is undetermined. V dropped 1 base and J dropped 2 bases, with 8 bases sitting between them. The CDR3 totals 14 residues. The V gene's germline CDR1 is LGHNA and CDR2 YSLEER. In DNA form, the CDR3 reads TGCGCCAGCAGCCAAGCGACTCAAAACTATGGCTACACCTTC. Amino acids: CASSQATQNYGYTF.

V and J are TRBV2 and TRBJ2-2; 9 positions match TRBD2. Germline V lookup: CDR1 SNHLY, CDR2 FYNNEI. Unmatched junction bases numbered 11, after V lost 5 bases and J lost 4 bases. The CDR3 runs to 17 residues. This CDR3 is CASSIGAVAGATGELFF. In nucleotides, the CDR3 is TGTGCCAGCAGTATAGGGGCCGTAGCGGGAGCCACCGGGGAGCTGTTTTTT.

This sequence joins TRBV7-8 and TRBJ2-5; 7 bases match TRBD1. V lost 6 bases to trimming and J lost 2 bases; unmatched junction nucleotides: 6. The germline V gene encodes CDR1 SGHVS and CDR2 FQNEAQ. The CDR3 contains 14 residues. CDR3 protein: CASRKTGWQETQYF. The CDR3 nucleotides read TGTGCCAGCAGGAAGACAGGGTGGCAAGAGACCCAGTACTTC.

The genes are TRBV18 and TRBJ1-1, with a tentative D call TRBD1 (6 bases). Trimming cost V 3 bases and J 0 bases, with 14 bases left between them. The CDR3 is made up of 16 amino acids. CDR1 is KGHSH, CDR2 LQKENI, per germline. The CDR3 loop reads CASSPRDTWMNTEAFF. CDR3 DNA sequence: TGTGCCAGCTCACCCCGGGACACTTGGATGAACACTGAAGCTTTCTTT.

The genes are TRBV13 and TRBJ2-3, with 9 bases matching TRBD1. The germline V gene encodes CDR1 PRHDT and CDR2 FYEKMQ (reference sequence). CDR3 length: 14 residues. V lost 6 bases to trimming and J lost 4 bases; unmatched junction nucleotides: 5. The CDR3 nucleotides are TGTGCCAGCAGTCGGGACAGGGCGGCAGATACGCAGTATTTT. Protein: CASSRDRAADTQYF.

This clone was observed a single time. The chain's CDR3 is CASRDRVPLGGYTF. The CDR3 nucleotides read TGTGCCAGCAGAGACCGGGTCCCCCTCGGAGGCTACACCTTC. The genes are TRBV6-5 and TRBJ1-2; D call uncertain. The CDR3 is 14 residues long. The germline gives CDR1 MNHEY, CDR2 SVGAGI. Deletions cut 6 bases from V and 8 bases from J, with 19 bases between.

V and J are TRBV7-2 and TRBJ2-7, with 7 bases aligning to TRBD1. The CDR3 spans 13 residues. V shed 5 bases and J 3 bases; nucleotides not matched to a gene: 4. Germline V CDR1 and CDR2: SGHTA, FQGNSA. The CDR3 sequence is CASSPRQGYEQYF. Here the CDR3 DNA reads TGTGCCAGCAGCCCCCGACAGGGCTACGAGCAGTACTTC.